This TCR beta chain was profiled in a study of a mutant IDH1 vaccine in newly diagnosed glioma. For the study at large: Vaccinations were initiated 4-6 weeks following radiotherapy alone, or were given together with temozolomide cycles. Treated patients, averaging approximately 40 years, were roughly 62% male and roughly 38% female. Visit timing is recorded as week 35 for V12 and week 47 for V13.

TCRdb keeps only in-frame clones here, not all; method: immunoSEQ multiplex PCR. The sample carries about 54,000 clones, around four fifths recorded once. Specified time point: week 35, safety follow-up. Each vaccine dose was 300 ug of mutant IDH1 20-mer peptide, with topical imiquimod. Germline lookup yields CDR1 SGHTA and CDR2 FQGTGA. This CDR3 contains 13 residues. V was pared by 5 bases and J by 4 bases, with 11 bases between. About this clone itself: As yet, its antigen is unknown.

Sequences were derived from PBMCs, sampled from a glioma patient whose treatment included an IDH1 peptide vaccine. The clonotype comes from a woman aged 18-29 years with glioma. The V call is TRBV7-3, the J call TRBJ1-1; the D is unclear. The CDR3 DNA reads TGTGCCAGCAGCCTTAAGCTATCCACTGAAGCTTTCTTT. Amino acids: CASSLKLSTEAFF. The full variable domain, its missing parts supplied by reference TRBV7-3 and TRBJ1-1, is GAGVSQTPSNKVTEKGKYVELRCDPISGHTALYWYRQSLGQGPEFLIYFQGTGAADDSGLPNDRFFAVRPEGSVSTLKIQRTERGDSAVYLCASSLKLSTEAFFGQGTRLTVV.